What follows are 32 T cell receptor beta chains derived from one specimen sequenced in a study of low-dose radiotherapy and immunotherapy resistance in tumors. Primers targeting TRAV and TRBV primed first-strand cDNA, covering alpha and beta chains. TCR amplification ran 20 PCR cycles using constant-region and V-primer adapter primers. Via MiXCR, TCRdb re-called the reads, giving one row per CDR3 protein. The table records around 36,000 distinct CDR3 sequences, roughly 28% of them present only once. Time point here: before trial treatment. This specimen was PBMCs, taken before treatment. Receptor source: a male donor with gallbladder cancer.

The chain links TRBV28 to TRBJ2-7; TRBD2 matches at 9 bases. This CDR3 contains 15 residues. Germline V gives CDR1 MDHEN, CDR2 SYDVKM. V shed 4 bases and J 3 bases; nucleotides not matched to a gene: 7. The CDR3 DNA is TGTGCCAGCAGTTCCCCGGCTAGCGGGAACTACGAGCAGTACTTC. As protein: CASSSPASGNYEQYF. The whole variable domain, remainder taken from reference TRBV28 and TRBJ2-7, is DVKVTQSSRYLVKRTGEKVFLECVQDMDHENMFWYRQDPGLGLRLIYFSYDVKMKEKGDIPEGYSVSREKKERFSLILESASTNQTSMYLCASSSPASGNYEQYFGPGTRLTVT.

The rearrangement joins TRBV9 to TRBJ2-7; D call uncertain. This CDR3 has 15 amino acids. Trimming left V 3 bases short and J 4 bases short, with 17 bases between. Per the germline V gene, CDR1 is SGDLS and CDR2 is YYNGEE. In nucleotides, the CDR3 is TGTGCCAGCAGCGCTAATGACAACCCAGCTTACGAGCAGTACTTC. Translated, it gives CASSANDNPAYEQYF.

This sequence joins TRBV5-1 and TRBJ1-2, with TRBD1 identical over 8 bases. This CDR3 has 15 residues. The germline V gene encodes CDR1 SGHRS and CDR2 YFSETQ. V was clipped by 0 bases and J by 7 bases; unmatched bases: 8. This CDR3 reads CASSLDRDRFSGYTF. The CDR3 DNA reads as TGCGCCAGCAGCTTGGATCGGGACAGGTTCTCTGGCTACACCTTC.

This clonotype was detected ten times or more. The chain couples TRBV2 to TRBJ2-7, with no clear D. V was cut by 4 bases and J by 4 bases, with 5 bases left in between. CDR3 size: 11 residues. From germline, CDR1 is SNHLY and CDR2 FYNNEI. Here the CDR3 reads CASSGNYEQYF. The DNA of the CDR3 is TGTGCCAGCAGTGGTAATTACGAGCAGTACTTC. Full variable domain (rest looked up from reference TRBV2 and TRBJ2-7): EPEVTQTPSHQVTQMGQEVILRCVPISNHLYFYWYRQILGQKVEFLVSFYNNEISEKSEIFDDQFSVERPDGSNFTLKIRSTKLEDSAMYFCASSGNYEQYFGPGTRLTVT.

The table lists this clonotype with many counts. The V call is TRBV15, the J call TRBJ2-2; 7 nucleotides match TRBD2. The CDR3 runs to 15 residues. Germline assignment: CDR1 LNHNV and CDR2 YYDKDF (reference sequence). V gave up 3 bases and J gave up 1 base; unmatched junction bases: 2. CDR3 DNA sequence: TGTGCCACCAGCAGTAGCGGGCTGAACACCGGGGAGCTGTTTTTT. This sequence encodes CATSSSGLNTGELFF.

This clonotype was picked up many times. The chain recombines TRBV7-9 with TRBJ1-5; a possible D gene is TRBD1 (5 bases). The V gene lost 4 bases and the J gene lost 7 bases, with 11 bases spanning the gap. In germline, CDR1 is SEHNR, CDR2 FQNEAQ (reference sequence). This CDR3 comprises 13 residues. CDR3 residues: CASSSTGDQPQHF. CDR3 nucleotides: TGTGCCAGCAGCTCCACGGGGGACCAGCCCCAGCATTTT.

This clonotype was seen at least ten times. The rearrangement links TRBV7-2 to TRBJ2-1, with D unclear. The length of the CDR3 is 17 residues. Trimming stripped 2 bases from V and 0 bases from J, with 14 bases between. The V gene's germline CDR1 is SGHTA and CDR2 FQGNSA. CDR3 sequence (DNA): TGTGCCAGCAGCTTACGATCTAAGGCGAGCTCCTACAATGAGCAGTTCTTC. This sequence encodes CASSLRSKASSYNEQFF.

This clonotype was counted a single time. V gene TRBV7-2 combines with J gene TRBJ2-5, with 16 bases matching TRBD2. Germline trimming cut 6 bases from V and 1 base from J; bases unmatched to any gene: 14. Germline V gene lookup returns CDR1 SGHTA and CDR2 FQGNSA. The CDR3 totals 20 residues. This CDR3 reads CASSFGGLAGGPLSQETQYF. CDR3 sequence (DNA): TGTGCCAGCAGTTTCGGGGGACTAGCGGGAGGGCCCCTCTCCCAAGAGACCCAGTACTTC.

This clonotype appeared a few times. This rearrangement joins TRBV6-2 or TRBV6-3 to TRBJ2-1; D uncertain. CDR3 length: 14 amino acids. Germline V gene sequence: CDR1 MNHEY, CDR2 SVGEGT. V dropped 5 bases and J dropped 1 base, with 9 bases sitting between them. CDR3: CASSPRQSYNEQFF. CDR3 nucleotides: TGTGCCAGCAGTCCTCGCCAATCCTACAATGAGCAGTTCTTC.

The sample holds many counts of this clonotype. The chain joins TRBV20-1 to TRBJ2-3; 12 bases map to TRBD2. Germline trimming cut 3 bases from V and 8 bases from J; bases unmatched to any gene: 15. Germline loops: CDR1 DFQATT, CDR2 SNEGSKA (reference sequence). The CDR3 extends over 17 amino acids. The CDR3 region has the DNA TGCAGTGCTAGCCCTCCATTGACTAGCGGGAGAAGGGGTACGCAGTATTTT. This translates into CSASPPLTSGRRGTQYF.

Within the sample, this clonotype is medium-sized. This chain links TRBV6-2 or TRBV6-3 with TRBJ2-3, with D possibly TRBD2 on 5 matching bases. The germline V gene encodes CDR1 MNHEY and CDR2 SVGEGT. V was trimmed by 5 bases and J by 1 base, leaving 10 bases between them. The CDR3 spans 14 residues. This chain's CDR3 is CASSEPAGTDTQYF. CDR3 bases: TGTGCCAGCAGTGAGCCAGCGGGCACAGATACGCAGTATTTT.

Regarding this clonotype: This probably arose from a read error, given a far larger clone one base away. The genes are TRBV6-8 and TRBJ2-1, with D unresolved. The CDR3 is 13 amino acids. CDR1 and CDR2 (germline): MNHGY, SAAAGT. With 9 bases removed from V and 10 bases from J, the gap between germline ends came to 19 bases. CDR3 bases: TGTGCCAGTTCTTCCCCCGGACGCTACGAGCAGTTCTTC. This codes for CASSSPGRYEQFF.

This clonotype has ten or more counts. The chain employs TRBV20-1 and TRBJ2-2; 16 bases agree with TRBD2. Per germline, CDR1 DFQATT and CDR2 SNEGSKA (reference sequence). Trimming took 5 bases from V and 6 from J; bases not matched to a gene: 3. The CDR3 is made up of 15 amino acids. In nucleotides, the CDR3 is TGCAGTGCTCCGGGACTAGCGGGAGGGCCCGGGGAGCTGTTTTTT. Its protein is CSAPGLAGGPGELFF.

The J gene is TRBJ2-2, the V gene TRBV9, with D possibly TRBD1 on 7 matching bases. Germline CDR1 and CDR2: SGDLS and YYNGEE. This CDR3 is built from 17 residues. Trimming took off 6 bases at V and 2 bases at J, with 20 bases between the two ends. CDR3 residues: CASKGAGGGANTGELFF. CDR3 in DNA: TGTGCCAGCAAGGGGGCCGGTGGCGGGGCTAACACCGGGGAGCTGTTTTTT.

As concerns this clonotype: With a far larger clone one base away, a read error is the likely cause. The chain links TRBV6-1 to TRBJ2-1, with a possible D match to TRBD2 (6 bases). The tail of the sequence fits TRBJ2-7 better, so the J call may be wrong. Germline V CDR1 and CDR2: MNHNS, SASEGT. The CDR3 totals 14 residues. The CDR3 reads CASTPTNGSDEQYF. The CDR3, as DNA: TGTGCCAGCACCCCGACTAACGGGAGCGACGAGCAGTACTTC.

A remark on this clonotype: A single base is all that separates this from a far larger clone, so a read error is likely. Here the CDR3 DNA reads TGTGCCAGCAGCAAGCAGGGGGGGGCCTACGAGCAGTTCTTC. This gives the protein CASSKQGGAYEQFF. The chain employs TRBV5-4 and TRBJ2-1; D may match TRBD1 or TRBD2 (7 bases each). V shed 4 bases and J shed 10 bases, with 18 bases lying between them. Germline values: CDR1 SGHNT, CDR2 YYREEE (reference sequence). This CDR3 has 14 residues.

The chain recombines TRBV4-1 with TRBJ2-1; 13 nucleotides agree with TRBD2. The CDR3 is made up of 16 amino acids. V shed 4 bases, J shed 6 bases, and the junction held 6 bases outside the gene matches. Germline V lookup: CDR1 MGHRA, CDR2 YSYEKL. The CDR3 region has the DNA TGCGCCAGCAGCCGCATACTAGCGGGAGGGGCCAATGAGCAGTTCTTC. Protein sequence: CASSRILAGGANEQFF.

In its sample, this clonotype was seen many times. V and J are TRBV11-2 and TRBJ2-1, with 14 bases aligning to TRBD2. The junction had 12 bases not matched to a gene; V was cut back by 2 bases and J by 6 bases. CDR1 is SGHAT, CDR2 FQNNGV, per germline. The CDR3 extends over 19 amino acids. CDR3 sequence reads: CASSLNGLAGGTPSNEQFF. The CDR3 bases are TGTGCCAGCAGCTTAAATGGACTAGCGGGGGGTACTCCAAGCAATGAGCAGTTCTTC.

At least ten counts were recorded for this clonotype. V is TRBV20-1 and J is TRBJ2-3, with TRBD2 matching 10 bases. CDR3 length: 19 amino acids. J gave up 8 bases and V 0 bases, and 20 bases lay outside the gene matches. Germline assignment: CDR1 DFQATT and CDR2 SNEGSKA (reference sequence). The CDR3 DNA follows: TGCAGTGCTAGAGATCTCCGTCTAGCGGGGGCCCGAGGTACGGGTACGCAGTATTTT. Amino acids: CSARDLRLAGARGTGTQYF.

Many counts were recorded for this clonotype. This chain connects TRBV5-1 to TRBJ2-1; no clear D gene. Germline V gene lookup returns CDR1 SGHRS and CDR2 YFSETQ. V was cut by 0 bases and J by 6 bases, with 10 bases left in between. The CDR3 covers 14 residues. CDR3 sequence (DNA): TGCGCCAGCAGCTTGGCAGAAATGATCAATGAGCAGTTCTTC. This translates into CASSLAEMINEQFF.

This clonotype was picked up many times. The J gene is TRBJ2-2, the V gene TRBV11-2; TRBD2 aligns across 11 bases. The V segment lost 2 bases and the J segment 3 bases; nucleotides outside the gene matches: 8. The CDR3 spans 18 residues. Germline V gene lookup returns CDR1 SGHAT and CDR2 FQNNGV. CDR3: CASSLTSGRTRDTGELFF. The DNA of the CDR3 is TGTGCCAGCAGCTTAACTAGCGGGAGAACCAGGGACACCGGGGAGCTGTTTTTT.

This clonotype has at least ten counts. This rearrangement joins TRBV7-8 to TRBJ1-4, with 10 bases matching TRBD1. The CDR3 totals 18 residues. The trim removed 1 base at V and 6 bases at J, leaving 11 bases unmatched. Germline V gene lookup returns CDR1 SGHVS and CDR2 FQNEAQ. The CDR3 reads CASSLGRQGAVPDEKLFF. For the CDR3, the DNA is TGTGCCAGCAGCTTAGGAAGACAGGGGGCCGTGCCCGATGAAAAACTGTTTTTT.

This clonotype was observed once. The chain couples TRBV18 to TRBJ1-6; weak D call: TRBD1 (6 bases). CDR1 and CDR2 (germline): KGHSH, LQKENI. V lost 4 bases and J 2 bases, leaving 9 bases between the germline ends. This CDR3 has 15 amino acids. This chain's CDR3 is CASSQRQAYNSPLHF. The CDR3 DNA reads TGTGCCAGCTCACAGAGACAGGCCTATAATTCACCCCTCCACTTT.

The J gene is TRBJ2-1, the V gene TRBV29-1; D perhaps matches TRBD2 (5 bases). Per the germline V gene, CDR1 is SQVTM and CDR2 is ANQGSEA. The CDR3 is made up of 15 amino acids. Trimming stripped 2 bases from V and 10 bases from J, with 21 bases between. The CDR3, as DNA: TGCAGCGTTGAAAAACCGGGATCGATCTACGAGGAGCAGTTCTTC. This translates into CSVEKPGSIYEEQFF.

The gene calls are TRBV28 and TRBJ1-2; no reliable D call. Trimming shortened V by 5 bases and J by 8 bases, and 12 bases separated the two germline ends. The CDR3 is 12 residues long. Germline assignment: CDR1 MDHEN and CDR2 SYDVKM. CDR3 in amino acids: CASSIVGLGYTF. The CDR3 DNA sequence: TGTGCCAGCAGTATAGTCGGGTTGGGCTACACCTTC.

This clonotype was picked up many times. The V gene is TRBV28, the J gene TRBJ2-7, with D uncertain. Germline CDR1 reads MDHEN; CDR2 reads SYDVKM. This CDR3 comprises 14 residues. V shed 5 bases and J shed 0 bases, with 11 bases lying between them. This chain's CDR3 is CASSLSARSYEQYF. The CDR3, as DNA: TGTGCCAGCAGTCTCAGCGCTCGCTCCTACGAGCAGTACTTC.

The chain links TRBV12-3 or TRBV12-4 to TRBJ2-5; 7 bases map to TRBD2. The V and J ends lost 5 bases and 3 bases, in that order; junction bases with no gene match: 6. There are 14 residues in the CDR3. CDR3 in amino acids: CASSPGLVEETQYF. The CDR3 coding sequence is TGTGCCAGCAGTCCCGGACTAGTTGAAGAGACCCAGTACTTC.

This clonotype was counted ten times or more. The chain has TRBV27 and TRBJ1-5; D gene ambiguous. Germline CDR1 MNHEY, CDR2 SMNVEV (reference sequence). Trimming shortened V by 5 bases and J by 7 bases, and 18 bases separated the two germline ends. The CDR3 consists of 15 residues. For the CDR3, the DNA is TGTGCCAGCAGTCCGCGCGACACCAGCGGCCAGCCCCAGCATTTT. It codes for CASSPRDTSGQPQHF.

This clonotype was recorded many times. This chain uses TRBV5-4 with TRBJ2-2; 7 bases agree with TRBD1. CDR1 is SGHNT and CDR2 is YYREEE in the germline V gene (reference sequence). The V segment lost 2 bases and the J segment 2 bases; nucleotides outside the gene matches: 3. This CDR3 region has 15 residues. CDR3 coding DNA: TGTGCCAGCAGCTTACAGGGGTTCAACACCGGGGAGCTGTTTTTT. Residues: CASSLQGFNTGELFF. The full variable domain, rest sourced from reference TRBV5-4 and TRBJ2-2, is ETGVTQSPTHLIKTRGQQVTLRCSSQSGHNTVSWYQQALGQGPQFIFQYYREEENGRGNFPPRFSGLQFPNYSSELNVNALELDDSALYLCASSLQGFNTGELFFGEGSRLTVL.

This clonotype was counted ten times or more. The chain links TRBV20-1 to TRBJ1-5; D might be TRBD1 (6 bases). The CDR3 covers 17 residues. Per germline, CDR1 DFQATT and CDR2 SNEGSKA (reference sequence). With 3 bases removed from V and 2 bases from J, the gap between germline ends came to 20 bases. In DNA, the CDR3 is TGCAGTGCTAGTGAACTGGGGGGCCGGGGTGGCAATCAGCCCCAGCATTTT. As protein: CSASELGGRGGNQPQHF.

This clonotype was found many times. The CDR3 region is CASSDLAKNIQYF. DNA of the CDR3: TGTGCCAGCAGTGACTTAGCCAAAAACATTCAGTACTTC. The chain carries TRBV25-1 and TRBJ2-4; D not resolved. This CDR3 is built from 13 residues. CDR1 and CDR2 from the germline V gene are MGHDK and SYGVNS. V lost 3 bases and J lost 0, with 3 bases in between.

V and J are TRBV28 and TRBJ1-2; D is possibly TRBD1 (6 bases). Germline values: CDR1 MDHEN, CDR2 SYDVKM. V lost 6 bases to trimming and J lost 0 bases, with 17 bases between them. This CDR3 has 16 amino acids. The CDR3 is CASRPGGGTANYGYTF. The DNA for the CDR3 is TGTGCCAGCAGACCGGGGGGGGGCACAGCTAACTATGGCTACACCTTC.